This TCR beta chain was identified during a study of cytomegalovirus exposure and HLA in healthy donors. 60 Vbeta and 13 Jbeta primers were used in PCR. Clones were sequenced by immunoSEQ multiplex PCR, and TCRdb holds only the in-frame ones, with some missing. The table records roughly 100,000 clones, 78% of them present only once. The V gene lost 4 bases and the J gene lost 3 bases, with 13 bases spanning the gap. CDR1 is SGHRS and CDR2 is YFSETQ in the germline V gene. The CDR3 is made up of 14 amino acids. The sequence came from a woman aged 40 to 49 in good health and CMV-seronegative. Sequenced material: PBMCs. V gene TRBV5-1 combines with J gene TRBJ2-5; TRBD2 might be the D (6 bases). CDR3 in DNA: TGCGCCAGCAGCCTCCCGACGGGGGAAGAGACCCAGTACTTC. Translated, it gives CASSLPTGEETQYF.